This T cell receptor beta chain was recorded in a study of blood T cells in healthy people across ages. Isolating PBMCs gave at least 6 million of these cells per sample. Study-level results: With donor CMV status unknown, expanded clonotype changes were possibly confounded.

In germline, CDR1 is SGDLS, CDR2 YYNGEE. CDR3 length equals 14 residues. Between the trimmed V and J ends, which lost 5 bases and 6 bases, there was a span of 14 bases. For the second PCR, which ran for about 7 to 11 cycles, a sample-barcoded 5' primer and a J-beta primer mix were used. Tags on each cDNA molecule came from a template-switch adaptor with 12 random nucleotides. TCRdb redid the calling of the 5' RACE reads with MiXCR, one entry per CDR3 protein. The sample yields over a million distinct CDR3 sequences, 35% to 50% seen once. Points on this clonotype: The target antigen is unknown.

This clonotype was sampled from a woman in her fifties or sixties in good health. What was sequenced was blood. The chain links TRBV9 to TRBJ2-2, with D perhaps given as TRBD1 or TRBD2 (7 bases each). This CDR3 is CASSPGGGSGELFF. For the CDR3, the DNA is TGTGCCAGCAGTCCAGGGGGGGGCTCCGGGGAGCTGTTTTTT.